This T cell receptor (beta chain) emerged from a study of blood T cell repertoires in COVID-19. Across the study: Material from acute and convalescent COVID-19 was sourced from the United States, Italy and Spain. Sample material is recorded as cDNA or gDNA derived from T cells, B-cell-depleted T cells, or PBMCs.

Per the original data handling: The authors estimated nucleated cell counts from reference gene primer amplification. Using immunoSEQ multiplex PCR, the repertoire was profiled, and TCRdb retains in-frame clones only, with some absent. The V and J calls and clone size come from that table; D and trimming were worked out from the DNA. Among approximately 250,000 clones listed, about 80% were seen once. Trimming took off 10 bases at V and 2 bases at J, with 12 bases between the two ends. The CDR3 contains 13 residues. Germline V gene lookup returns CDR1 LNHDA and CDR2 SQIVND (reference sequence). The V gene is TRBV19, the J gene TRBJ1-3; D is unclear. Sequencing was performed on peripheral blood. The TCR sequence derives from a human donor in a cohort sampled during active COVID-19. CDR3 in amino acids: CAIRGDTGNTIYF. Here the CDR3 DNA reads TGTGCCATCCGCGGGGATACTGGAAACACCATATATTTT.